The 21 T cell receptor beta chains below were found in one sample sequenced in a study of blood T cell repertoires in COVID-19. Only in-frame clones appear in the TCRdb table, and some are missing; sequencing was by immunoSEQ multiplex PCR. The sample has roughly 140,000 clones, 88% seen once. Sequences were obtained from peripheral blood. These TCRs come from a man between 65 and 79 years old with acute or convalescent COVID-19.

Notes on this clone: A read error may account for a junction end that differs from germline. V usage is TRBV6-4 and J usage is TRBJ2-7, with D maybe TRBD2 (6 bases). This CDR3 comprises 12 residues. Germline V lookup: CDR1 MRHNA, CDR2 SNTAGT. For the CDR3, the DNA is TGTGCCAGCAGTCCTCCGGGGCATCCGGGGGACTTC. As protein: CASSPPGHPGDF.

The gene calls are TRBV5-1 and TRBJ2-7, with D tentatively TRBD2 (6 bases). Trimming left V 3 bases short and J 2 bases short, with 12 bases between. Germline values: CDR1 SGHRS, CDR2 YFSETQ. The CDR3 sequence is 14 residues long. As DNA, the CDR3 is TGCGCCAGCAGCTGGGGGGTCCTGACCTACGAGCAGTACTTC. It yields the protein CASSWGVLTYEQYF. The complete variable domain, with remaining parts taken from reference TRBV5-1 and TRBJ2-7, reads KAGVTQTPRYLIKTRGQQVTLSCSPISGHRSVSWYQQTPGQGLQFLFEYFSETQRNKGNFPGRFSGRQFSNSRSEMNVSTLELGDSALYLCASSWGVLTYEQYFGPGTRLTVT.

This clone appeared a single time. The CDR3, as DNA: TGTGCCAGCAGGAACAGGGGCGGGGAGACCCAGTACTTC. This translates into CASRNRGGETQYF. V gene TRBV12-3 or TRBV12-4 combines with J gene TRBJ2-5; 7 nucleotides line up with TRBD1. V lost 6 bases and J lost 5; bases outside the gene matches: 6. The CDR3 runs 13 residues.

The V and J genes are TRBV27 and TRBJ2-2, with 8 bases that match TRBD1. CDR3 length: 15 residues. V gave up 5 bases and J gave up 4 bases; unmatched junction bases: 6. Germline-derived CDR1 and CDR2 are MNHEY and SMNVEV (reference sequence). In nucleotides, the CDR3 is TGTGCCAGCAGTATAAAGACAGGGGTCACCGGGGAGCTGTTTTTT. Amino acid sequence: CASSIKTGVTGELFF.

This chain connects TRBV28 to TRBJ1-2; 11 bases align to TRBD1. The trim removed 4 bases at V and 4 bases at J, leaving 2 bases unmatched. CDR1 and CDR2 from the germline V gene are MDHEN and SYDVKM. CDR3 length: 14 residues. The CDR3 coding sequence is TGTGCCAGCAGTTCTGGACAGGGGGCCTATGGCTACACCTTC. Amino acids: CASSSGQGAYGYTF.

The rearrangement joins TRBV6-1 to TRBJ1-1; 10 bases match TRBD1. V was pared by 3 bases and J by 2 bases, with 9 bases of the junction left unmatched. In germline, CDR1 is MNHNS, CDR2 SASEGT. CDR3 length: 17 amino acids. CDR3 sequence: CASSDPWTGGFNTEAFF. The DNA for the CDR3 is TGTGCCAGCAGTGATCCGTGGACAGGGGGGTTTAACACTGAAGCTTTCTTT.

The J gene is TRBJ1-5, the V gene TRBV19, with D possibly being TRBD1 (5 bases). Germline-derived CDR1 and CDR2 are LNHDA and SQIVND (reference sequence). The CDR3 is made up of 14 amino acids. V lost 3 bases and J lost 7, with 13 bases in between. In nucleotides, the CDR3 is TGTGCCAGTAGTATCGGGCAGGGAGGACAGCCCCAGCATTTT. Amino acids: CASSIGQGGQPQHF.

This clone was found a few times. This chain connects TRBV3-1 (or the pseudogene TRBV3-2) to TRBJ2-1; the D gene is possibly TRBD2 (6 bases). Per germline, CDR1 LGHDT and CDR2 YNNKEL (reference sequence). CDR3 length: 16 residues. Trimming pared 1 base from V and 8 bases from J, leaving 18 bases between. CDR3 sequence: CASSQGRVSRRDEQFF. The CDR3 DNA follows: TGTGCCAGCAGCCAAGGGCGGGTCAGCCGGAGGGATGAGCAGTTCTTC.

The chain is built from TRBV12-3 or TRBV12-4 and TRBJ1-1; D is ambiguous. The V and J ends lost 5 bases and 0 bases respectively, with 7 bases between them. The CDR3 has 13 residues. CDR3: CASSPFMNTEAFF. For the CDR3, the DNA is TGTGCCAGCAGTCCCTTTATGAACACTGAAGCTTTCTTT.

This clone was detected a few times. The junction departs from germline at one end; a sequencing error may be responsible. The chain uses TRBV10-3 and TRBJ2-7, with D uncertain. CDR3 size: 13 residues. Per germline, CDR1 ENHRY and CDR2 SYGVKD. CDR3 region: CAISPDMSYDQYF. CDR3 nucleotides: TGTGCCATCAGCCCTGACATGTCCTACGATCAGTACTTC.

The J gene is TRBJ2-7, the V gene TRBV28; 7 nucleotides align to TRBD1. Germline V gene sequence: CDR1 MDHEN, CDR2 SYDVKM. The CDR3 covers 15 residues. The junction had 12 bases not matched to a gene; V was cut back by 7 bases and J by 3 bases. The CDR3 coding sequence is TGTGCCAGCACATCCCCCACAGGGGTCAACTACGAGCAGTACTTC. This codes for CASTSPTGVNYEQYF.

CDR3 sequence (DNA): TGCGCCAGCAGCCTCTTTTTGGGGGACAGGGTTTCTTTCGAAGCTTTCTTT. This gives the protein CASSLFLGDRVSFEAFF. This rearrangement joins TRBV5-1 to TRBJ1-1; the match to TRBD1 covers 9 bases. The CDR3 spans 17 residues. In germline, CDR1 is SGHRS, CDR2 YFSETQ. V trimming: 4 bases; J trimming: 8 bases; junction bases outside the gene matches: 18.

The chain combines TRBV5-1 with TRBJ2-1; 9 positions match TRBD1. The CDR3 has 13 residues. The V and J ends lost 3 bases and 10 bases, in that order; junction bases with no gene match: 5. Germline V CDR1 and CDR2: SGHRS, YFSETQ. As DNA, the CDR3 is TGCGCCAGCAGCTCCGGGACAGGGAACGAGCAGTTCTTC. It is translated as CASSSGTGNEQFF.

The rearrangement links TRBV6-1 to TRBJ1-6; the D gene is possibly TRBD1 (5 bases). V gave up 3 bases and J gave up 2 bases, with 14 bases separating them. CDR3 length: 17 amino acids. CDR1 and CDR2 (germline): MNHNS, SASEGT. The CDR3 sequence: CASSDLGRGAYNSPLHF. CDR3 nucleotides: TGTGCCAGCAGTGATTTAGGAAGGGGCGCCTATAATTCACCCCTCCACTTT.

This chain links TRBV19 with TRBJ2-7, with unresolved D. This CDR3 has 13 residues. V was cut by 5 bases and J by 3 bases, with 11 bases left in between. Germline V gene sequence: CDR1 LNHDA, CDR2 SQIVND (reference sequence). The CDR3 DNA reads as TGTGCCAGTAGTGCCCAGGTTAACTACGAGCAGTACTTC. Translating it yields CASSAQVNYEQYF.

The chain recombines TRBV5-1 with TRBJ2-5; 12 bases fit TRBD2. This CDR3 region has 16 residues. CDR1 is SGHRS, CDR2 YFSETQ, per germline. V gave up 2 bases and J gave up 1 base; unmatched junction bases: 3. CDR3: CASSLLAGGGQETQYF. Written as DNA, the CDR3 is TGCGCCAGCAGCTTACTAGCGGGGGGTGGCCAAGAGACCCAGTACTTC.

The gene calls are TRBV4-1 and TRBJ2-3, with 10 positions matching TRBD1. Germline assignment: CDR1 MGHRA and CDR2 YSYEKL. The CDR3 is 20 amino acids. With V trimmed by 2 bases and J by 0 bases, 14 bases remained unmatched. CDR3 residues: CASSQTFSDRGRTSTDTQYF. The CDR3 bases are TGCGCCAGCAGCCAAACTTTTTCTGACAGGGGGCGAACTAGCACAGATACGCAGTATTTT.

Only a few counts were recorded for this clone. The gene calls are TRBV15 and TRBJ1-1; D gene uncertain. Per germline, CDR1 LNHNV and CDR2 YYDKDF (reference sequence). The CDR3 is 15 amino acids. V lost 4 bases, J lost 0 bases, and 12 bases lay in between. The CDR3 bases are TGTGCCACCAGCATCAGTCCCATCATGAACACTGAAGCTTTCTTT. Amino acids: CATSISPIMNTEAFF.

V and J are TRBV3-1 (or the pseudogene TRBV3-2) and TRBJ2-7; 9 bases are shared with TRBD1. Losses at the gene ends were 10 bases for V and 1 base for J; bases not matched to a gene: 5. This CDR3 comprises 13 residues. Germline V lookup: CDR1 LGHDT, CDR2 YNNKEL (reference sequence). The CDR3 DNA reads TGTGCCACCGGACAGGGGCTATCCTACGAGCAGTACTTC. Translating it yields CATGQGLSYEQYF.

The chain is built from TRBV7-3 and TRBJ2-7, with 15 bases identical to TRBD2. V lost 4 bases to trimming and J lost 12 bases; unmatched junction nucleotides: 10. The CDR3 covers 15 residues. Germline CDR1 reads SGHTA; CDR2 reads FQGTGA. This CDR3 is CASSSGLAGGRSTYF. As DNA, the CDR3 is TGTGCCAGCAGCTCAGGACTAGCGGGAGGGCGAAGTACGTACTTC.

The rearrangement uses TRBV19 and TRBJ1-5, with D possibly being TRBD1 (6 bases). This CDR3 comprises 13 residues. CDR1 LNHDA and CDR2 SQIVND come from the germline V gene (reference sequence). Trimming shortened V by 11 bases and J by 3 bases, and 14 bases separated the two germline ends. The CDR3: CASQTGFNQPQHF. CDR3 in DNA: TGTGCCTCACAGACAGGATTCAATCAGCCCCAGCATTTT.